The 21 T cell receptor beta chains below all came from one sample that was sequenced in a study of Graves' ophthalmopathy and Graves' hyperthyroidism. RNA transcripts provided the template for amplifying TCR beta CDR3 regions. After a first-round RT-PCR with HTBI primers, a second-round multiplex PCR was run. In TCRdb, the multiplex PCR reads were re-called with MiXCR into one record per CDR3 protein. Seen here are about 14,000 distinct CDR3 sequences, about 50% observed once, and the top ten hold 45% to 55%. Source material: peripheral blood. These receptors were collected from a woman in her twenties or thirties with Graves' ophthalmopathy.

This clonotype counts as medium-sized. The chain's CDR3 is CSASRGDRRNEKLFF. CDR3 coding DNA: TGCAGTGCTAGCCGAGGAGACAGGAGAAATGAAAAACTGTTTTTT. The chain couples TRBV20-1 to TRBJ1-4; a weak D match, TRBD1 (6 bases). The germline CDR1 and CDR2 sequences are DFQATT and SNEGSKA (reference sequence). The CDR3 is 15 residues long. V lost 3 bases and J lost 5, with 16 bases in between.

This clonotype showed up just a few times. This chain joins TRBV24-1 and TRBJ2-7, with 7 nucleotides matching TRBD1. Germline V lookup: CDR1 KGHDR, CDR2 SFDVKD. With 8 bases clipped from V and 2 bases from J, the junction kept 5 bases outside the gene matches. The CDR3 length is 13 residues. The CDR3 loop reads CATIHQGAYEQYF. CDR3 coding DNA: TGTGCCACCATCCATCAGGGGGCCTACGAGCAGTACTTC.

The gene calls are TRBV25-1 and TRBJ2-3, with 7 positions matching TRBD2. Germline V gene lookup returns CDR1 MGHDK and CDR2 SYGVNS. Germline trimming cut 1 base from V and 1 base from J; bases unmatched to any gene: 11. This CDR3 has 18 amino acids. The CDR3 DNA is TGTGCCAGCAGTGAATCCCTAGAGCGGGATTGGGGCACAGATACGCAGTATTTT. Its translation is CASSESLERDWGTDTQYF.

This sequence joins TRBV20-1 and TRBJ2-1; tentatively, D is TRBD2 (5 bases). Germline-derived CDR1 and CDR2 are DFQATT and SNEGSKA (reference sequence). The CDR3 is 12 residues long. Trimming cost V 5 bases and J 5 bases, with 10 bases left between them. The CDR3 loop reads CSAFSVHNEQFF. DNA for the CDR3: TGCAGTGCTTTTAGCGTGCACAATGAGCAGTTCTTC.

The rearrangement uses TRBV24-1 and TRBJ1-2, with D maybe TRBD1 (5 bases). The germline V gene encodes CDR1 KGHDR and CDR2 SFDVKD. V lost 0 bases to trimming and J lost 6 bases, with 13 bases between them. CDR3 length: 15 amino acids. CDR3 sequence (DNA): TGTGCCACCAGTGATTTGTTCGGTCAGGGTAATGGCTACACCTTC. It yields the protein CATSDLFGQGNGYTF.

The chain employs TRBV24-1 and TRBJ1-5; the D gene is possibly TRBD1 (6 bases). Trimming removed 0 bases from V and 6 bases from J, with 17 bases in between. The CDR3 totals 17 residues. In germline, CDR1 is KGHDR, CDR2 SFDVKD. CDR3 protein: CATSDLPGRGRIQPQHF. The CDR3 DNA reads TGTGCCACCAGTGATTTGCCTGGTCGGGGGCGCATTCAGCCCCAGCATTTT.

The chain is built from TRBV5-4 and TRBJ2-1; 7 bases agree with TRBD2. J lost 9 bases, V lost 2 bases, and 8 bases had no gene match. CDR1 is SGHNT and CDR2 is YYREEE in the germline V gene (reference sequence). The CDR3 sequence is 14 residues long. CDR3 DNA: TGTGCCAGCAGCTTAGGACTAGAAGTAAGTGAGCAGTTCTTC. Its translation is CASSLGLEVSEQFF.

This chain joins TRBV7-9 and TRBJ2-7; the D gene is possibly TRBD2 (6 bases). The CDR3 extends over 13 amino acids. The germline V gene encodes CDR1 SEHNR and CDR2 FQNEAQ (reference sequence). Trimming took 8 bases from V and 0 from J, leaving 11 bases between them. The CDR3 sequence: CASRDSLSYEQYF. The CDR3 nucleotides are TGTGCCAGCCGGGACTCACTCTCCTACGAGCAGTACTTC.

CDR3 DNA sequence: TGTGCCAGCAGAGGACGGAGGGGCGCAGATACGCAGTATTTT. The encoded protein is CASRGRRGADTQYF. The rearrangement joins TRBV5-6 to TRBJ2-3; a weak D match, TRBD2 (6 bases). The CDR3 extends over 14 amino acids. The V gene's germline CDR1 is SGHDT and CDR2 YYEEEE. Trimming shortened V by 5 bases and J by 4 bases, and 14 bases separated the two germline ends. The entire variable domain, with the rest obtained from reference TRBV5-6 and TRBJ2-3, is as follows: DAGVTQSPTHLIKTRGQQVTLRCSPKSGHDTVSWYQQALGQGPQFIFQYYEEEERQRGNFPDRFSGHQFPNYSSELNVNALLLGDSALYLCASRGRRGADTQYFGPGTRLTVL.

This sequence joins TRBV7-2 and TRBJ1-5; the D gene is possibly TRBD1 (6 bases). V was trimmed by 4 bases and J by 6 bases, leaving 13 bases between them. The CDR3 covers 14 residues. Per the germline V gene, CDR1 is SGHTA and CDR2 is FQGNSA. The CDR3 DNA sequence: TGTGCCAGCAGCTCTTACGGGGGGCGTCAGCCCCAGCATTTT. Encoded protein: CASSSYGGRQPQHF.

CDR3 sequence reads: CASSELAGDNEQFF. CDR3 nucleotide sequence: TGTGCCAGCAGTGAGCTAGCGGGGGACAATGAGCAGTTCTTC. J is TRBJ2-1 and V is TRBV2; 10 positions agree with TRBD2. CDR1 and CDR2 (germline): SNHLY, FYNNEI. J was trimmed by 5 bases and V by 3 bases; bases with no gene match: 1. The CDR3 contains 14 residues.

The rearrangement links TRBV20-1 to TRBJ2-7; D gene ambiguous. V shed 4 bases and J shed 0 bases, with 7 bases lying between them. The CDR3 consists of 12 residues. Looked up from germline, CDR1 is DFQATT and CDR2 is SNEGSKA (reference sequence). For the CDR3, the DNA is TGCAGTGCTAAACTGCTCTCCTACGAGCAGTACTTC. It is translated as CSAKLLSYEQYF.

CDR3 sequence reads: CASSLDNSGGSGANVLTF. As DNA, the CDR3 is TGCGCCAGCAGCTTGGATAATAGCGGAGGCTCTGGGGCCAACGTCCTGACTTTC. The chain is built from TRBV5-1 and TRBJ2-6; the D gene is possibly TRBD2 (6 bases). Trimming left V 0 bases short and J 0 bases short, with 13 bases between. Germline V gene data show CDR1 as SGHRS and CDR2 as YFSETQ. The CDR3 covers 18 residues. Using reference TRBV5-1 and TRBJ2-6 for the parts outside the CDR3, the full variable domain is KAGVTQTPRYLIKTRGQQVTLSCSPISGHRSVSWYQQTPGQGLQFLFEYFSETQRNKGNFPGRFSGRQFSNSRSEMNVSTLELGDSALYLCASSLDNSGGSGANVLTFGAGSRLTVL.

The gene calls are TRBV25-1 and TRBJ2-2; a possible D gene is TRBD2 (6 bases). Germline V gene lookup returns CDR1 MGHDK and CDR2 SYGVNS. This CDR3 region has 17 residues. V lost 3 bases, J lost 2 bases, and 16 bases lay in between. The CDR3 loop reads CASSDKLQLANTGELFF. The CDR3 region has the DNA TGTGCCAGCAGTGATAAGTTACAACTAGCTAACACCGGGGAGCTGTTTTTT.

The chain joins TRBV7-9 to TRBJ2-1; D remains unclear. The CDR3 loop spans 11 amino acids. CDR1 is SEHNR, CDR2 FQNEAQ, per germline (reference sequence). V lost 5 bases to trimming and J lost 6 bases, with 5 bases between them. In nucleotides, the CDR3 is TGTGCCAGCAGCCGAACCAATGAGCAGTTCTTC. Protein: CASSRTNEQFF.

The rearrangement links TRBV24-1 to TRBJ2-1; D might be TRBD1 (5 bases). Looked up from germline, CDR1 is KGHDR and CDR2 is SFDVKD. Trimming cost V 5 bases and J 1 base, with 14 bases left between them. The CDR3 spans 16 residues. DNA for the CDR3: TGTGCCACCAGTGTTTGGGGCTCAGCTTCCTACAATGAGCAGTTCTTC. This encodes CATSVWGSASYNEQFF.

This clonotype is a singleton in its sample. The conserved phenylalanine or tryptophan is not found at the CDR3 terminus, so this likely reflects a read error. This chain links TRBV5-6 with TRBJ2-3; D might be TRBD2 (6 bases). V shed 5 bases and J shed 4 bases, with 14 bases lying between them. The CDR3 is 14 residues long. Germline-derived CDR1 and CDR2 are SGHDT and YYEEEE. The CDR3 spells CASRGRRGADTQYL. Here the CDR3 DNA reads TGTGCCAGCAGAGGACGGAGGGGCGCAGATACGCAGTATCTT.

This clonotype was picked up a small number of times. V is TRBV2 and J is TRBJ2-4, with D possibly matching TRBD1 (6 bases). Germline lookup yields CDR1 SNHLY and CDR2 FYNNEI. The length of the CDR3 is 14 residues. V lost 6 bases to trimming and J lost 3 bases, with 12 bases between them. The CDR3 sequence is CASRAPDSKNIQYF. CDR3 bases: TGTGCCAGCAGGGCCCCGGACAGCAAAAACATTCAGTACTTC.

This chain connects TRBV2 to TRBJ2-7, with D unclear. Germline CDR1 and CDR2: SNHLY and FYNNEI. Trimming cost V 4 bases and J 2 bases, with 15 bases left between them. This CDR3 has 15 residues. CDR3 coding DNA: TGTGCCAGCAGTGTCTCTACTACCGAGACCTACGAGCAGTACTTC. Amino acids: CASSVSTTETYEQYF. The full variable domain, its missing parts supplied by reference TRBV2 and TRBJ2-7, is EPEVTQTPSHQVTQMGQEVILRCVPISNHLYFYWYRQILGQKVEFLVSFYNNEISEKSEIFDDQFSVERPDGSNFTLKIRSTKLEDSAMYFCASSVSTTETYEQYFGPGTRLTVT.

This clonotype was seen at least ten times. J is TRBJ2-7 and V is TRBV30; D not resolved. Germline V gene data show CDR1 as GTSNPN and CDR2 as SVGIG (reference sequence). CDR3 length: 12 residues. Trimming pared 0 bases from V and 6 bases from J, leaving 9 bases between. The chain's CDR3 is CAWSVQHAEQYF. CDR3 DNA: TGTGCCTGGAGTGTACAACATGCCGAGCAGTACTTC.

This chain connects TRBV10-3 to TRBJ2-7; the D gene could be TRBD1 or TRBD2 (5 bases each). V was clipped by 2 bases and J by 3 bases, with 17 bases between them. Germline V gives CDR1 ENHRY, CDR2 SYGVKD. The CDR3 totals 16 residues. The CDR3 is CAISEGTSLSGYEQYF. The CDR3 DNA follows: TGTGCCATCAGTGAGGGGACCAGCCTCTCCGGCTACGAGCAGTACTTC.